This paragraph covers one TCR beta chain sequence. Its antigen is unknown. This CDR3 is built from 15 residues. V shed 3 bases and J shed 0 bases, with 6 bases lying between them. CDR1 and CDR2 (germline): SGHTA, FQGNSA. CD4+ cells were split into CD45RA+ naive and CD45RA-negative memory subsets. The sample belongs to a study of shared clonotypes between healthy human individuals. For the study at large: Donors consisted of a couple of women and a few men between 18 and 49.

Sorted subsets were amplified in replicate PCRs using approximately 0.2 ug DNA, around 30,000 T cell genomes. Clones were read by immunoSEQ multiplex PCR, and TCRdb kept only the in-frame ones, dropping some. The sample has roughly 2.2 million clones, under 95% seen once. Regarding the study as a whole: Clonotype sharing among the donors was expected to vary with sequencing depth.

This receptor was obtained from a man aged 18-30 years in good health. Some clones in this sample may be carry-over from other donors' samples. Sequenced input: naive CD4+ T cells from PBMCs. The sample's subset: CD45RA+ positively selected. This chain links TRBV7-2 with TRBJ2-6; no reliable D call. The DNA for the CDR3 is TGTGCCAGCAGCTTTCGTTACTCTGGGGCCAACGTCCTGACTTTC. It is translated as CASSFRYSGANVLTF. The whole variable domain, filled in from reference TRBV7-2 and TRBJ2-6, reads GAGVSQSPSNKVTEKGKDVELRCDPISGHTALYWYRQSLGQGLEFLIYFQGNSAPDKSGLPSDRFSAERTGGSVSTLTIQRTQQEDSAVYLCASSFRYSGANVLTFGAGSRLTVL.